The 2 T cell receptor beta chains in this list originate from one sample, sequenced in a study of blood T cell repertoires in COVID-19. The assay was immunoSEQ multiplex PCR, and TCRdb's table has in-frame clones only and misses some. This repertoire shows hundreds of thousands of clones, about 89% found once; its top ten account for roughly 4.3%. Sequencing was performed on peripheral blood. The receptors stem from a woman aged 25-40 years with acute or convalescent COVID-19.

This chain connects TRBV7-9 to TRBJ2-3; 13 nucleotides align to TRBD2. CDR1 SEHNR and CDR2 FQNEAQ come from the germline V gene (reference sequence). CDR3 length equals 16 residues. Trimming at V came to 5 bases and at J to 5 bases, leaving 7 bases not matched to a gene. The CDR3 reads CASSRTSGGWRDTQYF. In nucleotides, the CDR3 is TGTGCCAGCAGCCGGACTAGCGGGGGTTGGAGAGATACGCAGTATTTT. The full variable domain, completed using reference TRBV7-9 and TRBJ2-3, is DTGVSQNPRHKITKRGQNVTFRCDPISEHNRLYWYRQTLGQGPEFLTYFQNEAQLEKSRLLSDRFSAERPKGSFSTLEIQRTEQGDSAMYLCASSRTSGGWRDTQYFGPGTRLTVL.

This clone appeared once. The chain uses TRBV5-5 and TRBJ1-5; 9 bases map to TRBD1. V was pared by 3 bases and J by 7 bases, with 8 bases of the junction left unmatched. This CDR3 has 15 residues. Germline assignment: CDR1 SGHKS and CDR2 YYEKEE (reference sequence). This CDR3 is CASSSTGGAGQPQHF. CDR3 DNA: TGTGCCAGCAGCTCAACAGGGGGCGCAGGGCAGCCCCAGCATTTT.